Listed below are T cell receptor beta chains from one sample, sequenced in a study of blood T cell repertoires in COVID-19. Profiled with immunoSEQ multiplex PCR; TCRdb holds only in-frame clones, not every one. The sample shows some 250,000 clones, more than 75% of them seen only once. Sequences were obtained from peripheral blood. Receptors were obtained from a woman in her forties who had recovered from COVID-19. CDR3s include the opening cysteine and the closing phenylalanine or tryptophan. D genes are given only for firm matches. Expanded clones get a size class; other rows say once, few or many, or leave the size out.

>TRBV7-9|-|TRBJ1-1|-
CASSSKGQPAEAFF
TGTGCCAGCAGCTCAAAAGGACAGCCCGCTGAAGCTTTCTTT
>TRBV18|-|TRBJ2-2|once
CASSPDKNTGELFF
TGTGCCAGCTCACCCGACAAGAACACCGGGGAGCTGTTTTTT
>TRBV6-6|-|TRBJ1-1|-
CASSLPGGGTEAFF
TGTGCCAGCAGCCTCCCCGGGGGGGGCACTGAAGCTTTCTTT
>TRBV24-1|-|TRBJ1-1|-
CATRRTFNTEAFF
TGTGCCACCAGGAGGACTTTCAACACTGAAGCTTTCTTT
>TRBV18|-|TRBJ1-1|-
CASSPRPAGAEAFF
TGTGCCAGCTCACCAAGGCCGGCGGGCGCTGAAGCTTTCTTT
>TRBV4-3|-|TRBJ1-3|-
CASSQGQGASGNTIYF
TGCGCCAGCAGCCAGGGACAAGGGGCCTCTGGAAACACCATATATTTT
>TRBV28|-|TRBJ1-6|-
CASSSGVGSYNSPLHF
TGTGCCAGCAGTTCAGGGGTCGGCTCCTATAATTCACCCCTCCACTTT
>TRBV30|-|TRBJ1-5|once
CAWSVGGASGQPQHF
TGTGCCTGGAGCGTGGGGGGGGCCTCGGGTCAGCCCCAGCATTTT
>TRBV3-1/TRBV3-2|TRBD2|TRBJ2-6|-
CASSYGGGGSGANVLTF
TGTGCCAGCAGCTACGGCGGGGGTGGATCTGGGGCCAACGTCCTGACTTTC
>TRBV30|-|TRBJ1-4|-
CAWSPPPGGVREKLFF
TGTGCCTGGAGCCCCCCGCCGGGGGGTGTAAGGGAAAAACTGTTTTTT
>TRBV3-1/TRBV3-2|-|TRBJ1-4|-
CASGNGGTNEKLFF
TGTGCCAGCGGGAACGGGGGAACTAATGAAAAACTGTTTTTT
>TRBV19|TRBD1|TRBJ1-5|-
CASSIIGAGGQPQHF
TGTGCCAGTAGTATTATTGGGGCAGGGGGTCAGCCCCAGCATTTT
>TRBV10-3|TRBD2|TRBJ2-2|-
CAISPLAGAPTGELFF
TGTGCCATCAGTCCCCTAGCGGGAGCCCCCACCGGGGAGCTGTTTTTT
>TRBV3-1/TRBV3-2|-|TRBJ2-7|-
CASSQGVGEQYF
TGTGCCAGCAGCCAAGGGGTCGGGGAGCAGTACTTC
>TRBV7-2|TRBD2|TRBJ2-1|-
CASRLAGGPYNEQFF
TGTGCCAGCAGGTTAGCGGGAGGCCCCTACAATGAGCAGTTCTTC
>TRBV11-3|TRBD2|TRBJ2-2|-
CASSLGGRTSGDAGELFF
TGTGCCAGCAGCTTAGGAGGGAGGACTAGCGGGGATGCCGGGGAGCTGTTTTTT
>TRBV10-2|-|TRBJ2-2|-
CASTQGGGGASGELFF
TGCGCCAGCACCCAAGGTGGAGGGGGCGCTTCCGGGGAGCTGTTTTTT
>TRBV7-6|TRBD2|TRBJ2-5|-
CASSYWGGLAGVGDQETQYF
TGTGCCAGCAGCTACTGGGGGGGACTAGCGGGAGTGGGAGACCAAGAGACCCAGTACTTC
>TRBV19|-|TRBJ2-5|-
CASIGQNQETQYF
TGTGCCAGTATTGGGCAGAACCAAGAGACCCAGTACTTC
>TRBV7-2|-|TRBJ2-5|-
CASSPAGPQETQYF
TGTGCCAGCAGCCCCGCGGGCCCCCAAGAGACCCAGTACTTC
>TRBV5-8|TRBD1|TRBJ2-5|-
CASSLGKSAGTAEETQYF
TGTGCCAGCAGCTTGGGGAAAAGTGCCGGGACAGCAGAAGAGACCCAGTACTTC
>TRBV19|-|TRBJ2-2|-
CASSPRWARGTGELFF
TGTGCCAGTAGTCCACGATGGGCCAGGGGCACCGGGGAGCTGTTTTTT
>TRBV18|TRBD1|TRBJ1-4|-
CASSPTGGVGEKLFF
TGTGCCAGCTCGCCTACAGGGGGCGTAGGTGAAAAACTGTTTTTT
>TRBV19|TRBD2|TRBJ2-2|few
CASWSREWNTGELFF
TGTGCCAGTTGGTCGCGGGAGTGGAACACCGGGGAGCTGTTTTTT
>TRBV12-3/TRBV12-4|TRBD2|TRBJ2-5|once
CASSPNPGLAPHF
TGTGCCAGCAGCCCAAACCCCGGACTAGCGCCGCACTTC
>TRBV7-6|TRBD1|TRBJ1-6|-
CASSLGAGGDSPLHF
TGTGCCAGCAGCTTAGGGGCAGGGGGCGATTCACCCCTCCACTTT
>TRBV7-2|-|TRBJ1-2|-
CASSWHYGYTF
TGTGCCAGCAGCTGGCACTATGGCTACACCTTC
>TRBV14|-|TRBJ2-7|-
CASSHLQGPSPYEQYF
TGTGCCAGCAGCCACTTACAGGGTCCAAGCCCCTACGAGCAGTACTTC
>TRBV5-1|-|TRBJ2-7|-
CASSLVGSDEQYF
TGCGCCAGCAGCTTGGTCGGCAGCGACGAGCAGTACTTC
>TRBV20-1|-|TRBJ1-1|-
CSASFRFTEAFF
TGCAGTGCTAGTTTCCGGTTCACTGAAGCTTTCTTT
>TRBV5-1|TRBD1|TRBJ2-2|-
CASSLGPQGDTGELFF
TGCGCCAGCAGCTTGGGGCCCCAGGGGGACACCGGGGAGCTGTTTTTT
>TRBV2|-|TRBJ1-1|-
CASRPDLNTEAFF
TGTGCCAGCAGGCCAGATTTGAACACTGAAGCTTTCTTT
>TRBV18|-|TRBJ2-6|once
CASSPEGTGANVLTF
TGTGCCAGCTCACCAGAGGGAACTGGGGCCAACGTCCTGACTTTC
>TRBV18|TRBD2|TRBJ2-4|once
CASSPPRREGKRDIQYF
TGTGCCAGCTCACCACCAAGGCGGGAGGGTAAAAGGGACATTCAGTACTTC
>TRBV30|-|TRBJ1-5|-
CAWSAGSWGGNNQPQHF
TGTGCCTGGAGTGCCGGGTCCTGGGGGGGGAACAATCAGCCCCAGCATTTT
>TRBV30|-|TRBJ2-1|-
CAWRPGLRTYNEQFF
TGTGCCTGGAGACCCGGACTCCGCACCTACAATGAGCAGTTCTTC
>TRBV5-8|TRBD1|TRBJ2-5|-
CASSPGQGLGETQYF
TGTGCCAGCAGCCCCGGACAGGGGCTCGGAGAGACCCAGTACTTC
>TRBV30|TRBD1|TRBJ1-4|-
CAWSRPGQGGEKLFF
TGTGCCTGGAGCCGCCCGGGACAGGGGGGGGAAAAACTGTTTTTT
>TRBV28|-|TRBJ1-1|once
CASSSTGGGAFF
TGTGCCAGCAGTTCTACCGGGGGGGGAGCTTTCTTT
>TRBV9|-|TRBJ1-2|-
CASSVVVGAGYTF
TGTGCCAGCAGCGTAGTTGTGGGGGCTGGCTACACCTTC
>TRBV5-1|TRBD2|TRBJ2-3|-
CASSLERSGRDTQYF
TGCGCCAGCAGCTTGGAACGTAGCGGGAGGGATACGCAGTATTTT
>TRBV7-9|-|TRBJ2-1|once
CASSPAGREQFF
TGTGCCAGCAGCCCCGCGGGTAGGGAGCAGTTCTTC
>TRBV7-3|TRBD2|TRBJ2-1|-
CASRGGGPYNEQFF
TGTGCCAGCAGGGGCGGGGGGCCCTACAATGAGCAGTTCTTC
>TRBV6-5|-|TRBJ2-5|-
CASRPRDQETQYF
TGTGCCAGCAGGCCCCGGGACCAAGAGACCCAGTACTTC
>TRBV27|-|TRBJ2-1|-
CASSPRWSEQFF
TGTGCCAGCAGTCCGAGGTGGAGTGAGCAGTTCTTC
>TRBV6-5|TRBD1|TRBJ1-2|few
CASSMGGTGTYGYTF
TGTGCCAGCAGCATGGGGGGGACAGGCACCTATGGCTACACCTTC